Listed below are T cell receptor beta chains from one sample, sequenced in a study of blood T cell repertoires in COVID-19. Method: immunoSEQ multiplex PCR; TCRdb's copy keeps in-frame clones and lacks some. The data hold tens of thousands of clones, with roughly 76% observed a single time. The sequencing sample was made of peripheral blood. The origin of the receptors is a man aged 70 or older with active or convalescent COVID-19. The CDR3 runs from the conserved cysteine through the conserved F or W. D genes are given only for firm matches. Only part of the rows carry a size: once, few, many, or a class if the clone is expanded.

j_call d_call v_call clone_size cdr3_nt cdr3_aa
TRBJ2-3 - TRBV5-1 - TGCGCCAGCAGCCCAGGGGAGTCTGGAGATACGCAGTATTTT CASSPGESGDTQYF
TRBJ2-4 TRBD1 TRBV28 - TGTGCCAGCAGTAGACAGGGGGTGGAAAACATTCAGTACTTC CASSRQGVENIQYF
TRBJ2-1 - TRBV28 few TGTGCCAGCAAAGGCGGGGTCTGGGGTGAGCAGTTCTTC CASKGGVWGEQFF
TRBJ2-3 - TRBV7-9 once TGTGCCAGCAGCGCCGCCACACTACAGTGGGCTAGCGCAGATACGCAGTATTTT CASSAATLQWASADTQYF
TRBJ2-1 TRBD2 TRBV27 few TGTGCCAGCACCCCAAGGGCTAGCGGGGGGGCTCATGAGCAGTTCTTC CASTPRASGGAHEQFF
TRBJ1-3 - TRBV9 - TGTGCCAGCAGCGTTTTGGACAGCTCCCTCTCTGGAAACACCATATATTTT CASSVLDSSLSGNTIYF
TRBJ1-3 - TRBV28 - TGTGCCAGCGGAAACTACCTACTAGGACGTGGAAACACCATATATTTT CASGNYLLGRGNTIYF
TRBJ1-1 - TRBV3-1/TRBV3-2 - TGTGCCAGCAGCCAAGATCCTGAGAGTCCTGAAGCTTTCTTT CASSQDPESPEAFF
TRBJ2-2 - TRBV15 - TGTGCCACCAGCAGAGATCGCCTAAATACCGGGGAGCTGTTTTTT CATSRDRLNTGELFF
TRBJ1-5 TRBD1 TRBV19 - TGTGCCAGTAGTATCGGACAGGGAGGCAATCAGCCCCAGCATTTT CASSIGQGGNQPQHF
TRBJ1-2 - TRBV11-2 - TGTGCCAGCAGAGACAGGAGCTATGGCTACACCTTC CASRDRSYGYTF
TRBJ1-2 - TRBV9 - TGTGCCAGCACAACAGGGTCCAACTATGGCTACACCTTC CASTTGSNYGYTF
TRBJ2-3 - TRBV12-1 - TGTGCCAGCATCCCCAATCAGTATTTT CASIPNQYF
TRBJ1-4 - TRBV7-9 - TGTGCCAGCAGCTTAGCATCGGCGGCTGAAAAACTGTTTTTT CASSLASAAEKLFF
TRBJ1-2 TRBD1 TRBV16 - TGTGCCAGCAGCCAGGGGACAGACTATGGCTACACCTTC CASSQGTDYGYTF
TRBJ1-2 - TRBV5-1 - TGCGCCAGCAAGTCAACAGTCAGCCGAGCTAACTATGGCTACACCTTC CASKSTVSRANYGYTF
TRBJ1-4 TRBD1 TRBV6-1 few TGTGCCAGCAGTGAAATGAAGGGGGCGCGCGAAAAACTGTTTTTT CASSEMKGAREKLFF
TRBJ1-6 - TRBV19 once TGTGCCAGTAGACTTGGGACAATTAATTCACCCCTCCACTTT CASRLGTINSPLHF